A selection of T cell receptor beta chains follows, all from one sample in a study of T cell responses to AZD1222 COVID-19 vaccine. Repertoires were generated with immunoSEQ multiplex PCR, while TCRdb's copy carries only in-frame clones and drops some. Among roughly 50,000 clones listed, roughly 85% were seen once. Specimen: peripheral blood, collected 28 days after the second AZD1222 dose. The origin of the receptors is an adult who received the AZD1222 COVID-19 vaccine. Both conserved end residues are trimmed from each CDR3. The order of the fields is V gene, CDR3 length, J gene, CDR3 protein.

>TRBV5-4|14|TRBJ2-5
ASSLLAGGLQETQY
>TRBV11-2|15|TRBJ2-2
ASSPDLGLGAAGELF
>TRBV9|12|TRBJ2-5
ASSVEEYQETQY
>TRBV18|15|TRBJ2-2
ASSPPVAGGGTGELF
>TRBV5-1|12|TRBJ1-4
ASSFTGTDEKLF
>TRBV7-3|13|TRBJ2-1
ASSLGLADVDEQF
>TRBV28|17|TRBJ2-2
ASSFIPASGFANTGELF
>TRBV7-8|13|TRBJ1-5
ASSPIGGINQPQH
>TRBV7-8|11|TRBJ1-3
ASSLVAWNTIY
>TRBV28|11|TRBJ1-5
ASSPDSNQPQH
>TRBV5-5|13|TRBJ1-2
ASSLAAGRDYGYT
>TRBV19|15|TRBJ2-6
ASMGAGQSSGANVLT
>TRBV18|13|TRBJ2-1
ASSPRTSAYNEQF
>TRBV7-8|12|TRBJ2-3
ASSSEHGADTQY
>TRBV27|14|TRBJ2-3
ASSLSISRARDTQY
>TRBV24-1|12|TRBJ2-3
ATSGGGGTDTQY
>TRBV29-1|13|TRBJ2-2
SVEDPRLGAGELF
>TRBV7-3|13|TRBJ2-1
ASSPPSGSRNEQF
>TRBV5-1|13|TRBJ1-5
ASSLDSGEAQPQH
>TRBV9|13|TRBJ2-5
ASSVDLGVSETQY
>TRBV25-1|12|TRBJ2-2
ASRGLTNTGELF
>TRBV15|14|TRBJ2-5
ATSTVYGTGEETQY
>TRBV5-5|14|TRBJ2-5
ASSLWSASPQETQY
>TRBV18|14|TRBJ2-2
ASSPSTRVRTGELF
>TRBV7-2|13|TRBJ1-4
ASSAGGATNEKLF
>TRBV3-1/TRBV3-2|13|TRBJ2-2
ASSRTGTNTGELF
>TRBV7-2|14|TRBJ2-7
ASSLGPAGNSYEQY
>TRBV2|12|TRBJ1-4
ASRSPATNEKLF
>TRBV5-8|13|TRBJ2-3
ASRHPGGGTDTQY
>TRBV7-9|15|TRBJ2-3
ASSLGTSVSSTDTQY
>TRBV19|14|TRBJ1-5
ASSRGRQGDGQPQH
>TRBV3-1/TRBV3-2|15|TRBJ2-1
ASSQNPSGRGYNEQF
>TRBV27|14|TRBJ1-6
ASSSGPRKRNSPLH
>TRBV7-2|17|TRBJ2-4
ASSLAPSGRAGTKNIQY
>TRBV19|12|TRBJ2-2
ASTTGRDTGELF
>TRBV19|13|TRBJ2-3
ASSILQTRGDTQY
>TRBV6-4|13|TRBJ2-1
ASSDLTGPTGEQF
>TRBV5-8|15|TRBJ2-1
ASSLEGQGSSYNEQF